These 26 T cell receptor beta chains came from one sample sequenced in a study of T cells in Graves' hyperthyroidism and ophthalmopathy (dated by TCRdb to the late 2010s). Library construction relied on multiplex PCR. Data came from an Illumina HiSeq 2000. The TCR beta CDR3 regions were amplified from the RNA transcripts. For the first round of RT-PCR on the TCR CDR3, the HTBI primer set was used together with the Qiagen OneStep RT-PCR kit. Using fastp trimming at Q25 and MiXCR clonotype assembly, TCRdb reanalyzed the public sequencing data and kept in-frame beta chains. Rows are combined by CDR3 protein, so each entry shows the most common genes and DNA. The sample contains around 350,000 distinct CDR3 sequences, about 18% of them found a single time. The ten largest clones capture roughly a third of the sample. Sequencing was performed on blood. These receptors originate from a young woman with Graves' hyperthyroidism that later progressed to Graves' ophthalmopathy.

This clonotype occurred a few times. A much more abundant neighbour one base away suggests this may be a read error. CDR3 DNA: TGTGCCAGCAGCCAAGGCAGACAGCGGATTGAAGCTTTCTTT. Its translation: CASSQGRQRIEAFF. The chain recombines TRBV3-1 with TRBJ1-1; D may be TRBD1 (5 bases). The CDR3 is 14 residues long. V was trimmed by 1 base and J by 7 bases, leaving 13 bases between them. Germline CDR1 reads LGHDT; CDR2 reads YNNKEL (reference sequence).

The chain recombines TRBV7-9 with TRBJ1-1, with D tentatively TRBD1 (5 bases). V lost 5 bases, J lost 6 bases, and 10 bases lay in between. The CDR3 spans 12 residues. Germline-derived CDR1 and CDR2 are SEHNR and FQNEAQ (reference sequence). The CDR3 DNA reads as TGTGCCAGCAGCCCGAGAGGGGCTGAAGCTTTCTTT. Amino acids: CASSPRGAEAFF.

At least ten counts were recorded for this clonotype. This chain connects TRBV5-6 to TRBJ2-3; TRBD1 or TRBD2 may be the D gene (5 bases each). V lost 0 bases and J 8 bases, leaving 10 bases between the germline ends. The CDR3 is 13 residues long. CDR1 SGHDT and CDR2 YYEEEE come from the germline V gene. The CDR3 DNA is TGTGCCAGCAGCTTGGCAGGGACGGCTACGCAGTATTTT. Residues: CASSLAGTATQYF.

This clonotype was counted many times. V is TRBV25-1 and J is TRBJ2-5; D is unclear. Germline-derived CDR1 and CDR2 are MGHDK and SYGVNS. CDR3 length equals 14 residues. Trimming shortened V by 3 bases and J by 5 bases, and 13 bases separated the two germline ends. This chain's CDR3 is CASSERAGRETQYF. CDR3 in DNA: TGTGCCAGCAGTGAGAGAGCAGGCCGCGAGACCCAGTACTTC.

This clonotype has at least ten counts. The J gene is TRBJ2-6, the V gene TRBV24-1; tentatively, D is TRBD1 or TRBD2 (5 bases each). Germline values: CDR1 KGHDR, CDR2 SFDVKD. The V end lost 9 bases, the J end lost 4 bases, and 12 bases lay between the germline ends. The CDR3 covers 14 residues. In nucleotides, the CDR3 is TGTGCCACCGGGACGGCTTGGGGGGCCAACGTCCTGACTTTC. Protein: CATGTAWGANVLTF.

This clonotype was picked up many times. The chain uses TRBV12-3 or TRBV12-4 and TRBJ1-4; 8 nucleotides match TRBD1. CDR3 length: 14 residues. V shed 6 bases, J shed 6 bases, and the junction held 6 bases outside the gene matches. CDR3 sequence (DNA): TGTGCCAGCAGCGAGACAGGGGCGGATGAAAAACTGTTTTTT. It codes for CASSETGADEKLFF.

The chain employs TRBV5-1 and TRBJ1-1, with D uncertain. The V gene lost 6 bases and the J gene lost 1 base, with 13 bases spanning the gap. Germline-derived CDR1 and CDR2 are SGHRS and YFSETQ. The length of the CDR3 is 14 residues. Here the CDR3 reads CASTLLPGNTEAFF. The CDR3 region has the DNA TGCGCCAGCACCCTCCTACCGGGGAACACTGAAGCTTTCTTT.

This clonotype was counted ten times or more. The V and J genes are TRBV28 and TRBJ1-1; D not resolved. V was pared by 3 bases and J by 0 bases, with 23 bases between. The CDR3 consists of 19 residues. The germline V gene encodes CDR1 MDHEN and CDR2 SYDVKM. The CDR3 DNA reads as TGTGCCAGCAGTTTCTCGGGGTTTTCGTTATCGGGGTTGAACACTGAAGCTTTCTTT. Amino acids: CASSFSGFSLSGLNTEAFF.

In this sample, this clonotype turned up a few times. V and J are TRBV5-8 and TRBJ2-7, with D unresolved. From germline, CDR1 is SGHTS and CDR2 YDEGEE. The V gene lost 1 base and the J gene lost 1 base, with 9 bases spanning the gap. The CDR3 covers 14 residues. The CDR3 region has the DNA TGTGCCAGCAGCTTGCCAAGGGAATCCTACGAGCAGTACTTC. Residues: CASSLPRESYEQYF.

This clonotype was seen more than once but under ten times. This chain connects TRBV9 to TRBJ1-4; possible D gene TRBD1, 5 bases. Trimming took off 3 bases at V and 5 bases at J, with 14 bases between the two ends. Per the germline V gene, CDR1 is SGDLS and CDR2 is YYNGEE. The CDR3 is 15 residues long. The CDR3 region is CASSGMLGPNEKLFF. Written as DNA, the CDR3 is TGTGCCAGCAGCGGGATGTTGGGGCCCAATGAAAAACTGTTTTTT.

This clonotype has a count of ten or more. The chain is built from TRBV24-1 and TRBJ2-1; unclear D gene. V lost 9 bases and J 6 bases, leaving 14 bases between the germline ends. Per germline, CDR1 KGHDR and CDR2 SFDVKD. The CDR3 sequence is 13 residues long. CDR3 protein: CATSHKVSNEQFF. The CDR3 DNA is TGTGCCACCTCCCATAAGGTTTCCAATGAGCAGTTCTTC.

Ten or more counts support this clonotype. This chain connects TRBV30 to TRBJ1-2; D might be TRBD1 (5 bases). Trimming took off 3 bases at V and 1 base at J, with 15 bases between the two ends. The germline gives CDR1 GTSNPN, CDR2 SVGIG (reference sequence). The CDR3 totals 15 residues. CDR3 protein: CAWRADSLSNYGYTF. CDR3 nucleotide sequence: TGTGCCTGGAGGGCAGACAGCTTAAGTAACTATGGCTACACCTTC.

This clonotype showed up many times. The chain employs TRBV27 and TRBJ2-7; perhaps TRBD2 as D (6 bases). The ends were cut back, 8 bases at V and 2 bases at J, with 19 bases in the middle. The CDR3 contains 15 residues. In germline, CDR1 is MNHEY, CDR2 SMNVEV (reference sequence). The CDR3 nucleotides read TGTGCCAGCCGGGGGTTGGGAGATAGTGCCTACGAGCAGTACTTC. It specifies CASRGLGDSAYEQYF.

This chain links TRBV6-1 with TRBJ1-6; TRBD1 aligns across 8 bases. CDR3 length: 16 residues. Germline V lookup: CDR1 MNHNS, CDR2 SASEGT. V lost 6 bases and J lost 7; bases outside the gene matches: 11. The CDR3 region is CASSHNLGTGNSPLHF. CDR3 in DNA: TGTGCCAGCAGCCATAACCTCGGGACAGGAAATTCACCCCTCCACTTT.

V is TRBV28 and J is TRBJ2-3; 13 bases line up with TRBD2. Germline V CDR1 and CDR2: MDHEN, SYDVKM. The junction had 9 bases not matched to a gene; V was cut back by 6 bases and J by 6 bases. The CDR3 loop spans 16 amino acids. CDR3 bases: TGTGCCAGCAGCCCAAGGACTAGCGGGAGTTATGATACGCAGTATTTT. Translation: CASSPRTSGSYDTQYF.

The J gene is TRBJ2-7, the V gene TRBV4-1; 7 bases are shared with TRBD1. This CDR3 spans 16 amino acids. Per germline, CDR1 MGHRA and CDR2 YSYEKL. V shed 1 base and J 2 bases; nucleotides not matched to a gene: 8. The DNA for the CDR3 is TGCGCCAGCAGCCAAGTTGCAGGGGGAGACGCCTACGAGCAGTACTTC. This codes for CASSQVAGGDAYEQYF.

This clonotype was counted many times. The chain uses TRBV25-1 and TRBJ2-5; 9 bases line up with TRBD2. The V gene's germline CDR1 is MGHDK and CDR2 SYGVNS. The CDR3 has 16 amino acids. Germline trimming cut 1 base from V and 1 base from J; bases unmatched to any gene: 4. The CDR3 is CASSESASGAQETQYF. CDR3 DNA: TGTGCCAGCAGTGAATCGGCTAGCGGGGCCCAAGAGACCCAGTACTTC.

This clonotype was recorded many times. The rearrangement uses TRBV6-2 or TRBV6-3 and TRBJ1-4; D might be TRBD1 (5 bases). CDR3 length equals 16 residues. Trimming removed 0 bases at V and 2 bases at J, with 10 bases between. CDR1 is MNHEY, CDR2 SVGEGT, per germline. The CDR3 coding sequence is TGTGCCAGCAGTTACTCCTCCGGGACCACTAATGAAAAACTGTTTTTT. This encodes CASSYSSGTTNEKLFF.

This clonotype was seen many times. The rearrangement links TRBV4-1 to TRBJ2-5; 8 nucleotides line up with TRBD1. The CDR3 is 14 amino acids. V trimming: 0 bases; J trimming: 7 bases; junction bases outside the gene matches: 4. CDR1 MGHRA and CDR2 YSYEKL come from the germline V gene. CDR3 DNA sequence: TGCGCCAGCAGCCAAGAAGGACAGGGCGGGACCCAGTACTTC. Residues: CASSQEGQGGTQYF.

The chain carries TRBV2 and TRBJ1-5; D may be TRBD1 (6 bases). Germline values: CDR1 SNHLY, CDR2 FYNNEI. Trimming cost V 6 bases and J 2 bases, with 11 bases left between them. The CDR3 spans 14 residues. CDR3 loop: CASRAGVRNQPQHF. CDR3 in DNA: TGTGCCAGCAGAGCAGGGGTTCGCAATCAGCCCCAGCATTTT.

The chain recombines TRBV9 with TRBJ2-2; 8 nucleotides match TRBD2. CDR3 length: 16 residues. The germline gives CDR1 SGDLS, CDR2 YYNGEE. V was pared by 4 bases and J by 7 bases, with 12 bases of the junction left unmatched. The CDR3 spells CASSTRREGLSGELFF. DNA of the CDR3: TGTGCCAGCAGCACCCGCCGGGAGGGCCTCAGCGGGGAGCTGTTTTTT.

This clonotype was observed at least ten times. The genes are TRBV30 and TRBJ2-7; D is unclear. From germline, CDR1 is GTSNPN and CDR2 SVGIG (reference sequence). The CDR3 spans 11 residues. V was shortened by 2 bases and J by 3 bases, with 5 bases between the two germline ends. CDR3: CAWSPDYEQYF. The DNA of the CDR3 is TGTGCCTGGAGTCCCGACTACGAGCAGTACTTC.

V and J are TRBV6-1 and TRBJ2-7; TRBD2 aligns across 7 bases. V was pared by 8 bases and J by 1 base, with 8 bases of the junction left unmatched. The CDR3 is 14 residues long. The V gene's germline CDR1 is MNHNS and CDR2 SASEGT. The CDR3 DNA follows: TGTGCCAGCGGTCGCCGAGCGGGGTCCTACGAGCAGTACTTC. Its translation is CASGRRAGSYEQYF.

This clonotype came up many times. V and J are TRBV6-6 and TRBJ1-6, with 7 bases aligning to TRBD1. The germline V gene encodes CDR1 MNHNY and CDR2 SVGAGI (reference sequence). V gave up 3 bases and J gave up 0 bases; unmatched junction bases: 11. The CDR3 spans 19 residues. CDR3 region: CASSYSIPGQSSYNSPLHF. The CDR3 DNA sequence: TGTGCCAGCAGTTATTCGATCCCGGGACAGAGCTCCTATAATTCACCCCTCCACTTT.

This clonotype came up many times. V usage is TRBV7-2 and J usage is TRBJ2-1, with 11 bases identical to TRBD2. Trimming took 3 bases from V and 8 from J; bases not matched to a gene: 9. The CDR3 contains 16 residues. The germline V gene has CDR1 SGHTA and CDR2 FQGNSA. The DNA of the CDR3 is TGTGCCAGCAGCTTTCCCGCTAGCGGGGGGTCAGATGAGCAGTTCTTC. It codes for CASSFPASGGSDEQFF.

A note on this clonotype: Being one base from a much bigger clone, this may be a read error. The CDR3 does not close with the conserved phenylalanine or tryptophan, likely indicating a read error. The rearrangement uses TRBV6-1 and TRBJ2-7, with TRBD1 matching over 7 bases. In germline, CDR1 is MNHNS, CDR2 SASEGT. The CDR3 is 14 residues long. Trimming cost V 10 bases and J 2 bases; bases outside gene matches: 11. CDR3 protein: CATRVGTETYEQYL. Here the CDR3 DNA reads TGTGCCACCCGAGTCGGGACAGAAACCTACGAGCAGTACCTC.